Following are 8 T cell receptor beta chains from one sample sequenced in a study of blood T cell repertoires in COVID-19. Produced via immunoSEQ multiplex PCR; TCRdb's table is partial and in-frame only. Here the sample spans 55,000 to 80,000 clones, around four fifths being singletons. The sequencing input was peripheral blood. Every receptor here comes from a man aged 50-60 years with active COVID-19.

The V and J genes are TRBV5-1 and TRBJ2-2; 13 positions match TRBD2. The length of the CDR3 is 17 residues. Trimming removed 0 bases from V and 6 bases from J; junction bases left unmatched: 5. Germline V gives CDR1 SGHRS, CDR2 YFSETQ. DNA of the CDR3: TGCGCCAGCAGCTTGGGGACTAGCGGGGGTTCCGCCGGGGAGCTGTTTTTT. This gives the protein CASSLGTSGGSAGELFF.

V is TRBV10-2 and J is TRBJ2-7; TRBD1 matches at 8 bases. CDR3 size: 15 residues. J gave up 5 bases and V 6 bases, and 12 bases lay outside the gene matches. Germline V lookup: CDR1 WSHSY, CDR2 SAAADI. The CDR3 here is CASSRRGDRSNEQYF. The CDR3 DNA follows: TGCGCCAGCAGCCGAAGAGGGGACAGGAGCAACGAGCAGTACTTC.

This chain connects TRBV12-3 or TRBV12-4 to TRBJ1-1; no clear D. This CDR3 region has 12 residues. V was shortened by 6 bases and J by 1 base, with 6 bases between the two germline ends. The CDR3 spells CASSLGNTEAFF. The CDR3 region has the DNA TGTGCCAGCAGCCTCGGGAACACTGAAGCTTTCTTT.

This chain uses TRBV5-4 with TRBJ2-3, with TRBD1 as a possible D gene (6 bases). Per the germline V gene, CDR1 is SGHNT and CDR2 is YYREEE (reference sequence). Trimming took 0 bases from V and 2 from J, leaving 10 bases between them. The CDR3 is made up of 15 amino acids. The CDR3 DNA follows: TGTGCCAGCAGCTTGGGGGGGCCAACCACAGATACGCAGTATTTT. Translated, it gives CASSLGGPTTDTQYF.

This chain connects TRBV24-1 to TRBJ2-1; 7 bases match TRBD2. V gave up 9 bases and J gave up 9 bases; unmatched junction bases: 4. The CDR3 totals 11 residues. Germline V gene sequence: CDR1 KGHDR, CDR2 SFDVKD. The DNA of the CDR3 is TGTGCCACCCAGCGGGACGCTGAGCAGTTCTTC. Protein: CATQRDAEQFF.

This sequence joins TRBV2 and TRBJ2-6; 7 bases fit TRBD1. Germline V CDR1 and CDR2: SNHLY, FYNNEI. Losses at the gene ends were 5 bases for V and 0 bases for J; bases not matched to a gene: 10. The CDR3 contains 18 residues. CDR3 in amino acids: CASSLELTGYSGANVLTF. CDR3 DNA: TGTGCCAGCAGTCTGGAGCTGACAGGGTACTCTGGGGCCAACGTCCTGACTTTC.

The chain combines TRBV2 with TRBJ2-7, with 7 bases that match TRBD2. Germline trimming cut 5 bases from V and 2 bases from J; bases unmatched to any gene: 9. Germline V CDR1 and CDR2: SNHLY, FYNNEI. This CDR3 comprises 15 residues. This chain's CDR3 is CASSLGLGGAYEQYF. Here the CDR3 DNA reads TGTGCCAGCAGTCTAGGCCTGGGGGGGGCCTACGAGCAGTACTTC.

This clone has just one count. V gene TRBV29-1 combines with J gene TRBJ2-3; D perhaps matches TRBD2 (6 bases). Germline V CDR1 and CDR2: SQVTM, ANQGSEA. CDR3 length equals 15 residues. With 6 bases removed from V and 0 bases from J, the gap between germline ends came to 16 bases. The CDR3 spells CSVGVAGTSTDTQYF. The DNA for the CDR3 is TGCAGCGTGGGAGTGGCAGGGACTAGCACAGATACGCAGTATTTT.